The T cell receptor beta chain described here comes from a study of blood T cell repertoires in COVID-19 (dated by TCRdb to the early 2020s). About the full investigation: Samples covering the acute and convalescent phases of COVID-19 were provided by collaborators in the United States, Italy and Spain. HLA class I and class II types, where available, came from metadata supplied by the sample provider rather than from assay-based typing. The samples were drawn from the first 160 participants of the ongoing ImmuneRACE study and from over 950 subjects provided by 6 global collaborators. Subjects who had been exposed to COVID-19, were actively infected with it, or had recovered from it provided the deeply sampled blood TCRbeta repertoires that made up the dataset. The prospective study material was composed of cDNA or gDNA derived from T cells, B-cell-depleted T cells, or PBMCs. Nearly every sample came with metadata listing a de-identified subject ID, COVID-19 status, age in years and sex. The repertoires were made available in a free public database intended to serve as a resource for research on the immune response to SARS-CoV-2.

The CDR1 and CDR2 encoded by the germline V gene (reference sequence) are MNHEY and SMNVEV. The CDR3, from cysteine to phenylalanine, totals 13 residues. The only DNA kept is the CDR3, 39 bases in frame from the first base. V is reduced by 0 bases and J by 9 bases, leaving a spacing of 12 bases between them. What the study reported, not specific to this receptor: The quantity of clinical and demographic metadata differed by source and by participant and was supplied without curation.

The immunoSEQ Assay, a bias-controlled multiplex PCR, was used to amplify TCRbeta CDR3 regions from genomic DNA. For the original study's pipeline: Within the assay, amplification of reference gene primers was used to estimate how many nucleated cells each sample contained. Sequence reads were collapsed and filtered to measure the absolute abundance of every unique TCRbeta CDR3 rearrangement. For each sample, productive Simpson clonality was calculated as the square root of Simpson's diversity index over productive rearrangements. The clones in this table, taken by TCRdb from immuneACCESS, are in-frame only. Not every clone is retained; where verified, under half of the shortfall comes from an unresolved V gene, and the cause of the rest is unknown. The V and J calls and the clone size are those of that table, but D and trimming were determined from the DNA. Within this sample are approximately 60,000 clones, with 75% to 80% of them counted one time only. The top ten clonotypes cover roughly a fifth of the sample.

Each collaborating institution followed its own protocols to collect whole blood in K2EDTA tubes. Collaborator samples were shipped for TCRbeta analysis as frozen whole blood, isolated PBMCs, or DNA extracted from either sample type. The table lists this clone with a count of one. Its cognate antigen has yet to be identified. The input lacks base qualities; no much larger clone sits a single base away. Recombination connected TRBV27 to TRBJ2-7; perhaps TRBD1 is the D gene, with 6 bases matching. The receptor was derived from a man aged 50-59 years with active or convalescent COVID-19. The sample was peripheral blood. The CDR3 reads CASSLSRSGAQYF. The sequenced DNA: TGTGCCAGCAGTTTATCGAGGTCAGGGGCGCAGTACTTC.